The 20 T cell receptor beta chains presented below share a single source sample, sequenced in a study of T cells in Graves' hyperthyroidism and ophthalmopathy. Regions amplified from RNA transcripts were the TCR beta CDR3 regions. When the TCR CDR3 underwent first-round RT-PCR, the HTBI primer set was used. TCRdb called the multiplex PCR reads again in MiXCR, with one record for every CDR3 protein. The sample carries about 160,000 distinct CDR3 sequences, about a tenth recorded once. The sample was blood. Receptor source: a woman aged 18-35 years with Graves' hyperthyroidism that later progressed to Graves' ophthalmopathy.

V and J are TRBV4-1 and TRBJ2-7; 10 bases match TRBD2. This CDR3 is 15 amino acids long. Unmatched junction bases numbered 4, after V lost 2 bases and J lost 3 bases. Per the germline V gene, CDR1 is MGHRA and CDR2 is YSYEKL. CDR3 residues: CASSQTPSGSYEQYF. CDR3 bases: TGCGCCAGCAGCCAAACCCCTAGCGGGAGCTACGAGCAGTACTTC.

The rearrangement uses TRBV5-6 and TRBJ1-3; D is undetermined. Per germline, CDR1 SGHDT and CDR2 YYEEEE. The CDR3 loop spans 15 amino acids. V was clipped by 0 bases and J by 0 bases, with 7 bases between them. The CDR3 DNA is TGTGCCAGCAGCTTGGACCCGATCTCTGGAAACACCATATATTTT. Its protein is CASSLDPISGNTIYF.

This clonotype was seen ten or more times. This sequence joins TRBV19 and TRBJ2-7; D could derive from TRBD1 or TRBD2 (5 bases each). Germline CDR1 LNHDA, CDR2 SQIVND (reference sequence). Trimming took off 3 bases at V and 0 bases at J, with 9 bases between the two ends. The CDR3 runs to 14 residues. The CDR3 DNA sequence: TGTGCCAGTAGTATGGGGGTCTCCTCCTACGAGCAGTACTTC. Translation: CASSMGVSSYEQYF.

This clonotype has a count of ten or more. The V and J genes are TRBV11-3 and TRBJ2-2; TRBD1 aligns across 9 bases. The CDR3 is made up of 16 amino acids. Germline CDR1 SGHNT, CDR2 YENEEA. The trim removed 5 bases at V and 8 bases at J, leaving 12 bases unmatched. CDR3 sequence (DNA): TGTGCCAGCAGCCCTTACACCGGACAGGGGATGGGGGAGCTGTTTTTT. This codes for CASSPYTGQGMGELFF.

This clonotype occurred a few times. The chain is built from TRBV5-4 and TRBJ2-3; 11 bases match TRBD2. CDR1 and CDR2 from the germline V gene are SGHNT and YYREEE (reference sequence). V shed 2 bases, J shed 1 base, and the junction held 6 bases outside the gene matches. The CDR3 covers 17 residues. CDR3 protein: CASSFTTSGAGTDTQYF. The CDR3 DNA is TGTGCCAGCAGCTTTACGACTAGCGGGGCCGGCACAGATACGCAGTATTTT.

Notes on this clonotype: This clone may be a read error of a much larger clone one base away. The CDR3 nucleotides read TGCGCCAGCAGATCCGGGACTAGTATTGCTACGCAGTATTTT. Translated: CASRSGTSIATQYF. The chain links TRBV5-1 to TRBJ2-3; 8 nucleotides agree with TRBD2. CDR1 and CDR2 from the germline V gene are SGHRS and YFSETQ. Trimming took 5 bases from V and 8 from J; bases not matched to a gene: 10. This CDR3 has 14 residues.

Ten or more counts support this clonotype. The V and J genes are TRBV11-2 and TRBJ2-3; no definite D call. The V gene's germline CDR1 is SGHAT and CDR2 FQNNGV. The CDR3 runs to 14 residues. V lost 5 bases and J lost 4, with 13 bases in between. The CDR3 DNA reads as TGTGCCAGCAGCCCCGAGAGTACCCCAGATACGCAGTATTTT. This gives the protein CASSPESTPDTQYF.

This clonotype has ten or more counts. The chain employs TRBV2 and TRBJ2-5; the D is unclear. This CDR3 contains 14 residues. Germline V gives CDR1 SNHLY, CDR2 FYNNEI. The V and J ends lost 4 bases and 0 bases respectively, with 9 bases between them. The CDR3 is CASSVTAYQETQYF. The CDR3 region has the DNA TGTGCCAGCAGTGTCACAGCATACCAAGAGACCCAGTACTTC.

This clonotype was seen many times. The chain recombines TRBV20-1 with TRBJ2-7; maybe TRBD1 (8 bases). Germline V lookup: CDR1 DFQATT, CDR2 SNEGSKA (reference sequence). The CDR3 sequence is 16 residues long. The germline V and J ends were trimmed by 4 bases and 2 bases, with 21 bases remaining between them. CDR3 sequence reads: CSAKGEGQGAPYEQYF. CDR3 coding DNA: TGCAGTGCTAAGGGGGAGGGGCAGGGGGCCCCCTACGAGCAGTACTTC.

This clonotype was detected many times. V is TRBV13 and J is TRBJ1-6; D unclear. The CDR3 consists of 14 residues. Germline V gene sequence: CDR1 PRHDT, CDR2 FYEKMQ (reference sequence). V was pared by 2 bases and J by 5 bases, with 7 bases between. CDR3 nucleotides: TGTGCCAGCAGCTTAAACGGAAATAATTCACCCCTCCACTTT. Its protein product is CASSLNGNNSPLHF. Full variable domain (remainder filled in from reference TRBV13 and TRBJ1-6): AAGVIQSPRHLIKEKRETATLKCYPIPRHDTVYWYQQGPGQDPQFLISFYEKMQSDKGSIPDRFSAQQFSDYHSELNMSSLELGDSALYFCASSLNGNNSPLHFGNGTRLTVT.

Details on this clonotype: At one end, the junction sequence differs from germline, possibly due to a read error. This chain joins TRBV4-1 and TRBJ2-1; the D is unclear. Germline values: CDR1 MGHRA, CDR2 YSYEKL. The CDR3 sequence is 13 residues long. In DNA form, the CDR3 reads TGCGCCAGCAGTCAAGGAACGGCCAATGAGCAGTTCTTC. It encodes CASSQGTANEQFF.

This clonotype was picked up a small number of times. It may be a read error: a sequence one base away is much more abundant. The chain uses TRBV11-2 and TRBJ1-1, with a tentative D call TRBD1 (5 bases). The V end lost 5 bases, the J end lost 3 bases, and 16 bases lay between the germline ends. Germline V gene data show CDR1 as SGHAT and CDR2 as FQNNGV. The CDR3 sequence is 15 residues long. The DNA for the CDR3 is TGTGCCAGCAGCCCGGGGGGTGGGGTTGACACTGAAGCTTTCTTT. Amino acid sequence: CASSPGGGVDTEAFF.

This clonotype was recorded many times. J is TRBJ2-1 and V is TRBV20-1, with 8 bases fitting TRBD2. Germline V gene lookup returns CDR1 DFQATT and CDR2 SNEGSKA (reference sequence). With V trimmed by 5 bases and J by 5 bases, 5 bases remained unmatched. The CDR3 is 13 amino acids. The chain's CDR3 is CSAWTSPDNEQFF. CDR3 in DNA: TGCAGTGCTTGGACTAGCCCCGACAATGAGCAGTTCTTC.

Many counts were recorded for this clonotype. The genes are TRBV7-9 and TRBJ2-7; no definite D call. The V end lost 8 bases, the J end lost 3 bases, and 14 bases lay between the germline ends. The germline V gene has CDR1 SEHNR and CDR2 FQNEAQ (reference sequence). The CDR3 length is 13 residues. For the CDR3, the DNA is TGTGCCAGCGGTAAGACATATCTCTACGAGCAGTACTTC. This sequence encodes CASGKTYLYEQYF.

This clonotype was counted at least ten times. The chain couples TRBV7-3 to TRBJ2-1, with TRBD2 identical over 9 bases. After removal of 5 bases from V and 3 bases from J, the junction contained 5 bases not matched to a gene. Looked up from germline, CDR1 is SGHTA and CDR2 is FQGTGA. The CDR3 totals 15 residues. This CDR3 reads CASSPSSGSYNEQFF. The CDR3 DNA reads TGTGCCAGCAGCCCCAGTAGCGGGAGCTACAATGAGCAGTTCTTC.

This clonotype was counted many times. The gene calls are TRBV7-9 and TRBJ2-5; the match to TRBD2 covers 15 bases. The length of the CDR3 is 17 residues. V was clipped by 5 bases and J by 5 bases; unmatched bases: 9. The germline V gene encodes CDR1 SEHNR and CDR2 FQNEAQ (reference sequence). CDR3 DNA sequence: TGTGCCAGCAGCGTCGGACTAGCGGGAGGGAGCGTGGAGACCCAGTACTTC. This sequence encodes CASSVGLAGGSVETQYF.

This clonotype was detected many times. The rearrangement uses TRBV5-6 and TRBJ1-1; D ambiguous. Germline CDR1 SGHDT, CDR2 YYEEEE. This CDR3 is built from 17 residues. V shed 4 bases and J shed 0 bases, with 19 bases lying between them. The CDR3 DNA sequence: TGTGCCAGCAGCCCACCCCACCCAGGTAGTATGAACACTGAAGCTTTCTTT. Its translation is CASSPPHPGSMNTEAFF.

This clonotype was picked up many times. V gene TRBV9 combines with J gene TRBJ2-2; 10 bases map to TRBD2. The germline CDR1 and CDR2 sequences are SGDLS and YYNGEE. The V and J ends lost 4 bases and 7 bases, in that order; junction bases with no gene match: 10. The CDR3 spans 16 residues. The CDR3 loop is CASSPGASGRVGELFF. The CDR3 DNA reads TGTGCCAGCAGCCCCGGTGCTAGCGGGAGAGTCGGGGAGCTGTTTTTT. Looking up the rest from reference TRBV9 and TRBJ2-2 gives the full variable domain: DSGVTQTPKHLITATGQRVTLRCSPRSGDLSVYWYQQSLDQGLQFLIQYYNGEERAKGNILERFSAQQFPDLHSELNLSSLELGDSALYFCASSPGASGRVGELFFGEGSRLTVL.

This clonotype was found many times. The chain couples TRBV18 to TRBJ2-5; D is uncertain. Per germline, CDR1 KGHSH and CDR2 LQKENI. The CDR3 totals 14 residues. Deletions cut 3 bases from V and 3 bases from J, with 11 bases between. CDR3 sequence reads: CASSPSNREETQYF. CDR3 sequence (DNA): TGTGCCAGCTCACCGAGTAATAGGGAAGAGACCCAGTACTTC.

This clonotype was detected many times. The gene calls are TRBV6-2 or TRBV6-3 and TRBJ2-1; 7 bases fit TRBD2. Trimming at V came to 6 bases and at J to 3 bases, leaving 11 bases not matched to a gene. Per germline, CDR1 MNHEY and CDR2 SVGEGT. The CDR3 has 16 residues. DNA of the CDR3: TGTGCCAGCAGACCTGGGGCGAGCGGGGACTACAATGAGCAGTTCTTC. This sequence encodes CASRPGASGDYNEQFF.